These T cell receptor beta chains were read from a single sample in a study of memory CD4+ T cells and cytomegalovirus serostatus. Data came from immunoSEQ multiplex PCR; TCRdb stores just in-frame clones and leaves some out. Found here are under 50,000 clones, approximately 74% of them singletons; the top ten hold about 1.1%. The source material was memory CD4+ T cells from blood. The receptors here all came from an adult in good health and CMV-seropositive. Each CDR3 is given with its conserved first and last residue. The D gene is left open where the match is weak. Expanded clones are given a class, and other clones once, few, many or no size at all.

>TRBD1|14|-|TRBV11-2|TRBJ2-2
TGTGCCAGCAGCCAGGTCAGGGGGACCGGGGAGCTGTTTTTT
CASSQVRGTGELFF
>TRBD2|16|-|TRBV6-9|TRBJ2-5
TGTGCCAGCAGTTATAAAGGGACTAGCGGGGCGAAGACCCAGTACTTC
CASSYKGTSGAKTQYF
>TRBD1|15|-|TRBV11-2|TRBJ1-2
TGTGCCAGCAGTTCATCGACAGGGGGCCTCTATGGCTACACCTTC
CASSSSTGGLYGYTF
>-|15|-|TRBV18|TRBJ2-1
TGTGCCAGCTCACTCGAGGGGACGGTGCGTGGTGAGCAGTTCTTC
CASSLEGTVRGEQFF
>-|16|-|TRBV6-5|TRBJ2-3
TGTGCCAGCAGTTACTCGGGGAAGCGGGGCACAGATACGCAGTATTTT
CASSYSGKRGTDTQYF
>-|13|few|TRBV6-6|TRBJ1-2
TGTGCCAGCAGTTACGCCGTGGGTCCTGGCTACACCTTC
CASSYAVGPGYTF
>-|15|-|TRBV7-9|TRBJ1-2
TGTGCCAGCAGCTTAGCGGCAGGGGCCAGCTATGGCTACACCTTC
CASSLAAGASYGYTF
>-|16|-|TRBV2|TRBJ2-2
TGTGCCAGCAGTTCTACCTCCACGACGCGCACCGGGGAGCTGTTTTTT
CASSSTSTTRTGELFF
>-|14|-|TRBV15|TRBJ1-4
TGTGCCACCAGCAGAGCGGCAGGGGATGAAAAACTGTTTTTT
CATSRAAGDEKLFF
>-|13|-|TRBV11-2|TRBJ1-5
TGTGCCAGCAGCTTTGCGTCGGATAAGCCCCAGCATTTT
CASSFASDKPQHF
>-|10|-|TRBV25-1|TRBJ2-7
TGTGCCAGCAGTGACATCGAGCAGTACTTC
CASSDIEQYF
>-|13|medium-sized|TRBV6-5|TRBJ1-1
TGTGCCAGCAGTTACCTAGGGAGGACTGAAGCTTTCTTT
CASSYLGRTEAFF
>-|11|-|TRBV20-1|TRBJ1-1
TGCAGTGCGCAAGAGAACACTGAAGCTTTCTTT
CSAQENTEAFF
>-|12|-|TRBV30|TRBJ2-7
TGTGCCTGGAGTCCGGATTCCTACGAGCAGTACTTC
CAWSPDSYEQYF
>-|16|-|TRBV18|TRBJ2-5
TGTGCCAGCTCACCATGGGGCGTAGACACCCAAGAGACCCAGTACTTC
CASSPWGVDTQETQYF
>-|14|-|TRBV10-2|TRBJ1-1
TGCGCCAGCAGTTTGGGGGCAGAGAACACTGAAGCTTTCTTT
CASSLGAENTEAFF
>-|13|-|TRBV28|TRBJ1-2
TGTGCCAGCAGTTTCGGGCAGGGGTATGGCTACACCTTC
CASSFGQGYGYTF
>-|15|-|TRBV7-9|TRBJ1-3
TGTGCCAGCAGCGCCTCGGGGGCAGGGGGAAACACCATATATTTT
CASSASGAGGNTIYF
>TRBD2|18|-|TRBV9|TRBJ2-1
TGTGCCAGCAGCGTAGAGACTAGCGGGGGTATTATGAGGAATGAGCAGTTCTTC
CASSVETSGGIMRNEQFF
>-|16|-|TRBV18|TRBJ1-3
TGTGCCAGCTCACCATTTGCAGTAACCTCTGGAAACACCATATATTTT
CASSPFAVTSGNTIYF